Following are 19 T cell receptor beta chains from one sample sequenced in a study of CD8+CD57+ T cells in acquired aplastic anemia. In patients chosen for sequencing, flow cytometry had shown CD8+CD57+ cell expansion. For CDR3 and TCR beta VDJ profiling, genomic DNA was the template used. One entry per CDR3 protein, called by TCRdb with MiXCR from the reads. The repertoire holds about 470,000 distinct CDR3 sequences, with about a third as singletons. The sample was sorted CD4+, CD8+, or CD8+CD57+ T cells (not recorded which) from PBMCs. These receptors all come from a human donor with aplastic anemia.

This chain links TRBV29-1 with TRBJ2-4; 10 positions agree with TRBD2. Germline-derived CDR1 and CDR2 are SQVTM and ANQGSEA. CDR3 length: 19 amino acids. V shed 4 bases and J 0 bases; nucleotides not matched to a gene: 15. The CDR3 spells CSVGPLGSGGLLAKNIQYF. DNA of the CDR3: TGCAGCGTTGGGCCTCTGGGTAGCGGGGGGTTGCTAGCCAAAAACATTCAGTACTTC.

The gene calls are TRBV25-1 and TRBJ2-7; either TRBD1 or TRBD2 may supply D (6 bases each). Germline CDR1 is MGHDK and CDR2 is SYGVNS. The CDR3 contains 13 residues. The ends were cut back, 7 bases at V and 5 bases at J, with 15 bases in the middle. CDR3 amino acids: CASTGGLYNEQYF. The DNA for the CDR3 is TGTGCCAGCACTGGGGGGCTATACAACGAGCAGTACTTC.

The chain recombines TRBV2 with TRBJ2-7; no reliable D call. The germline V and J ends were trimmed by 4 bases and 4 bases, with 5 bases remaining between them. CDR1 SNHLY and CDR2 FYNNEI come from the germline V gene. This CDR3 comprises 11 residues. CDR3: CASSVFYEQYF. CDR3 nucleotides: TGTGCCAGCAGTGTTTTTTACGAGCAGTACTTC. The full variable domain, with the rest looked up from reference TRBV2 and TRBJ2-7, is EPEVTQTPSHQVTQMGQEVILRCVPISNHLYFYWYRQILGQKVEFLVSFYNNEISEKSEIFDDQFSVERPDGSNFTLKIRSTKLEDSAMYFCASSVFYEQYFGPGTRLTVT.

Many counts were recorded for this clonotype. This chain joins TRBV9 and TRBJ2-7; D is possibly TRBD1 or TRBD2 (5 bases each). The CDR3 loop spans 14 amino acids. Per germline, CDR1 SGDLS and CDR2 YYNGEE. V lost 3 bases, J lost 3 bases, and 13 bases lay in between. Written as DNA, the CDR3 is TGTGCCAGCAGCGCGGGACCTAGGGACTACGAGCAGTACTTC. Protein product: CASSAGPRDYEQYF.

The chain links TRBV7-2 to TRBJ1-5; 9 bases fit TRBD1. V was clipped by 6 bases and J by 6 bases; unmatched bases: 9. Germline lookup yields CDR1 SGHTA and CDR2 FQGNSA. The length of the CDR3 is 15 residues. CDR3: CASSDGQGSAQPQHF. The CDR3 DNA follows: TGTGCCAGCAGTGATGGACAGGGGAGTGCTCAGCCCCAGCATTTT.

The chain employs TRBV9 and TRBJ1-1; 8 bases agree with TRBD1. Germline assignment: CDR1 SGDLS and CDR2 YYNGEE. This CDR3 has 18 amino acids. V shed 4 bases and J 7 bases; nucleotides not matched to a gene: 21. This CDR3 is CASSTRTETQGARHEAFF. The CDR3 DNA sequence: TGTGCCAGCAGCACCCGAACCGAGACCCAGGGGGCCAGACATGAAGCTTTCTTT.

About this clonotype itself: One end of the junction is discordant with germline, which a read error may explain. J is TRBJ1-1 and V is TRBV7-2; D is undetermined. CDR1 and CDR2 from the germline V gene are SGHTA and FQGNSA. This CDR3 comprises 14 residues. This CDR3 reads CASSLADGYAEAFF. Here the CDR3 DNA reads TGCGCCAGCAGCTTAGCGGACGGCTACGCTGAAGCTTTCTTT.

This clonotype was detected many times. This sequence joins TRBV24-1 and TRBJ1-5; 7 nucleotides align to TRBD1. From germline, CDR1 is KGHDR and CDR2 SFDVKD. This CDR3 has 15 residues. The junction had 6 bases not matched to a gene; V was cut back by 5 bases and J by 3 bases. CDR3 nucleotide sequence: TGTGCCACCAGTGGACCGGGACAGTACAATCAGCCCCAGCATTTT. It encodes CATSGPGQYNQPQHF.

The chain has TRBV6-2 or TRBV6-3 and TRBJ1-2, with D perhaps TRBD1 (5 bases). Germline loops: CDR1 MNHEY, CDR2 SVGEGT. With 8 bases removed from V and 8 bases from J, the gap between germline ends came to 24 bases. The length of the CDR3 is 15 residues. As DNA, the CDR3 is TGTGCCAGCGGATCCCAGGTTTCGAGGGGACGGGGCTACACCTTC. Translated, it gives CASGSQVSRGRGYTF.

This clonotype was found many times. This rearrangement joins TRBV7-2 to TRBJ1-5, with D hard to call. CDR3 length: 14 residues. Trimming took 2 bases from V and 5 from J, leaving 10 bases between them. Germline V gene data show CDR1 as SGHTA and CDR2 as FQGNSA. As DNA, the CDR3 is TGTGCCAGCAGCTTATTAGGGTTCGATCAGCCCCAGCATTTT. Protein product: CASSLLGFDQPQHF. The full variable domain, in which reference TRBV7-2 and TRBJ1-5 provide the parts outside the CDR3, is GAGVSQSPSNKVTEKGKDVELRCDPISGHTALYWYRQSLGQGLEFLIYFQGNSAPDKSGLPSDRFSAERTGGSVSTLTIQRTQQEDSAVYLCASSLLGFDQPQHFGDGTRLSIL.

As regards this clonotype: A much larger clonotype is one base distant, so this may be a read error. The rearrangement links TRBV7-9 to TRBJ1-2, with 8 bases identical to TRBD1. This CDR3 comprises 13 residues. Germline loops: CDR1 SEHNR, CDR2 FQNEAQ (reference sequence). V lost 5 bases to trimming and J lost 12 bases; unmatched junction nucleotides: 11. The CDR3 is CASSPGTGRSHTF. DNA of the CDR3: TGTGCCAGCAGCCCCGGGACAGGTCGGAGCCACACCTTC.

In its sample, this clonotype was seen once. The chain links TRBV20-1 to TRBJ1-3, with D perhaps matching TRBD1 (6 bases). The CDR3 runs 16 residues. The germline CDR1 and CDR2 sequences are DFQATT and SNEGSKA (reference sequence). The V and J ends lost 0 bases and 2 bases respectively, with 14 bases between them. The CDR3 here is CSARDRGRGPGNTIYF. In DNA form, the CDR3 reads TGCAGTGCTAGAGATCGGGGACGGGGGCCTGGAAACACCATATATTTT.

This clonotype has ten or more counts. This rearrangement joins TRBV20-1 to TRBJ1-2; D is ambiguous. Trimming cost V 2 bases and J 4 bases, with 11 bases left between them. Germline V gene data show CDR1 as DFQATT and CDR2 as SNEGSKA (reference sequence). CDR3 length equals 13 residues. The CDR3 protein is CSARLGPGYGYTF. The CDR3 nucleotides are TGCAGTGCTAGATTAGGGCCCGGCTATGGCTACACCTTC.

CDR3 nucleotides: TGTGCCAGTAGTATGACAGGGGGTTCGATTAGCAATCAGCCCCAGCATTTT. Translating gives CASSMTGGSISNQPQHF. The chain has TRBV19 and TRBJ1-5, with 9 positions matching TRBD1. The length of the CDR3 is 17 residues. J was trimmed by 0 bases and V by 3 bases; bases with no gene match: 6. Germline V gene data show CDR1 as LNHDA and CDR2 as SQIVND (reference sequence).

As regards this clonotype: A much more abundant neighbour one base away suggests this may be a read error. The V gene is TRBV5-1, the J gene TRBJ2-7; 9 positions agree with TRBD1. The CDR3 loop spans 15 amino acids. V shed 0 bases, J shed 5 bases, and the junction held 6 bases outside the gene matches. Germline values: CDR1 SGHRS, CDR2 YFSETQ. CDR3 residues: CASSLGGTGTHEQYF. CDR3 nucleotides: TGCGCCAGCAGCTTGGGAGGGACAGGGACCCACGAGCAGTACTTC.

This clonotype was observed a handful of times. The chain has TRBV9 and TRBJ1-1; D uncertain. The CDR3 is made up of 15 amino acids. The V end lost 0 bases, the J end lost 1 base, and 10 bases lay between the germline ends. From germline, CDR1 is SGDLS and CDR2 YYNGEE. CDR3 sequence (DNA): TGTGCCAGCAGCGTAGGAAAAGGGCGGAACACTGAAGCTTTCTTT. This gives the protein CASSVGKGRNTEAFF. Using reference TRBV9 and TRBJ1-1 for the parts outside the CDR3, the full variable domain is DSGVTQTPKHLITATGQRVTLRCSPRSGDLSVYWYQQSLDQGLQFLIQYYNGEERAKGNILERFSAQQFPDLHSELNLSSLELGDSALYFCASSVGKGRNTEAFFGQGTRLTVV.

CDR3 loop: CASSLRGDPSYSNQPQHF. Written as DNA, the CDR3 is TGTGCCAGCAGCTTGAGAGGAGACCCTTCTTATAGCAATCAGCCCCAGCATTTT. The chain has TRBV5-4 and TRBJ1-5; D unclear. This CDR3 spans 18 amino acids. Trimming shortened V by 1 base and J by 0 bases, and 17 bases separated the two germline ends. In germline, CDR1 is SGHNT, CDR2 YYREEE (reference sequence).

The genes are TRBV19 and TRBJ2-2; D not resolved. CDR3 size: 14 residues. Germline CDR1 reads LNHDA; CDR2 reads SQIVND (reference sequence). V lost 6 bases and J 5 bases, leaving 13 bases between the germline ends. The CDR3 here is CASRARMRTGELFF. The DNA for the CDR3 is TGTGCCAGTAGAGCGCGTATGAGGACCGGGGAGCTGTTTTTT.

This clonotype has ten or more counts. The chain joins TRBV19 to TRBJ1-1, with D hard to call. CDR1 and CDR2 (germline): LNHDA, SQIVND (reference sequence). The ends were cut back, 7 bases at V and 1 base at J, with 22 bases in the middle. The CDR3 contains 17 residues. CDR3: CASILSGRPSRNTEAFF. CDR3 DNA: TGTGCCAGTATTCTTTCTGGGAGGCCCTCACGGAACACTGAAGCTTTCTTT.